One and the same sample provided the 32 T cell receptor beta chains below, sequenced in a study of T cells in women clearing cervical HPV infection. The method was immunoSEQ multiplex PCR; TCRdb's version includes in-frame clones alone and lacks a portion of them. This table lists approximately 13,000 clones. Sequenced input: blood buffy coat. Receptor source: a woman between 18 and 70 years old with a cervical HPV16 infection that either progressed to CIN3+ or cleared (not recorded which).

A note on this clone: The read gets to within 3 residues of the CDR3 end, and the germline J gene fills in the rest. The chain is built from TRBV7-9 and TRBJ2-2, with D hard to call. CDR3 length: 13 amino acids. CDR1 and CDR2 from the germline V gene are SEHNR and FQNEAQ (reference sequence). The germline V and J ends were trimmed by 9 bases and 1 base, with 9 bases remaining between them. The sequenced part of the CDR3 DNA is TGTGCCAGTACGAGCCGGAACACCGGGGAG. It specifies CASTSRNTGE. The complete CDR3 reads CASTSRNTGELFF.

A remark on this clone: Read sequence stops 3 residues before the CDR3 end, and the germline J gene provides the missing end. This chain connects TRBV18 to TRBJ1-2; D uncertain. The CDR3 runs to 12 residues. In germline, CDR1 is KGHSH, CDR2 LQKENI. The CDR3 reads CASSEDYNDYTF. The CDR3 bases that were read are TGTGCCAGCTCAGAGGACTACAATGAC.

Notes on this clone: The read ends 3 residues early relative to the CDR3; the germline J gene fills the gap. The rearrangement uses TRBV12-3 or TRBV12-4 and TRBJ2-7; 10 bases agree with TRBD1. After removal of 6 bases from V and 3 bases from J, the junction contained 5 bases not matched to a gene. The CDR3 is made up of 14 amino acids. The part of the CDR3 DNA that was read is TGTGCCAGCAGCCCAGGGGACAGGGGCTACGAG. Its translation is CASSPGDRGYE. The entire CDR3 is CASSPGDRGYEQYF.

On this clone: Coverage ceases 3 residues before the CDR3 finishes, and the germline J gene fills in the end. The chain joins TRBV5-1 to TRBJ1-4; D gene ambiguous. Trimming removed 6 bases from V and 4 bases from J, with 13 bases in between. Germline CDR1 SGHRS, CDR2 YFSETQ. The CDR3 runs 14 residues. The CDR3 bases that were read are TGCGCCAGCACGAAAACGGGTGGTAATGAAAAA. Translated: CASTKTGGNEK. The whole CDR3 reads CASTKTGGNEKLFF. The complete variable domain, with remaining parts taken from reference TRBV5-1 and TRBJ1-4, reads KAGVTQTPRYLIKTRGQQVTLSCSPISGHRSVSWYQQTPGQGLQFLFEYFSETQRNKGNFPGRFSGRQFSNSRSEMNVSTLELGDSALYLCASTKTGGNEKLFFGSGTQLSVL.

The CDR3 DNA, read in part, is TGCGCCAGCAGTGATAGCGGGGGAGACACAGATACG. Translated: CASSDSGGDTDT. The full CDR3 reads CASSDSGGDTDTQYF. The chain couples TRBV5-1 to TRBJ2-3, with TRBD2 identical over 9 bases. The read halts 3 residues ahead of the CDR3 end, with the missing end drawn from the germline J gene. The J segment lost 2 bases and the V segment lost 5 bases, leaving 6 bases of the junction unmatched. The CDR3 totals 15 residues. Germline-derived CDR1 and CDR2 are SGHRS and YFSETQ.

On this clone: The missing CDR3 end, 3 residues past where the read stops, is filled in from the germline J gene. V usage is TRBV6-1 and J usage is TRBJ1-6; possible D gene TRBD1, 5 bases. CDR3 size: 14 residues. CDR1 and CDR2 from the germline V gene are MNHNS and SASEGT. The germline V and J ends were trimmed by 4 bases and 7 bases, with 11 bases remaining between them. CDR3 sequence reads: CASSAPGSNSPLHF. The covered CDR3 bases are TGTGCCAGCAGTGCACCAGGGTCGAATTCACCC.

Note on this clone: The read finishes 3 residues shy of the CDR3 end, and the germline J gene is used to complete it. The sample has other DNA sequences that encode this CDR3 too. This rearrangement joins TRBV5-1 to TRBJ1-1, with D possibly matching TRBD1 (6 bases). The V end was cut by 4 bases, the J end by 5 bases, with 12 bases between. The CDR3 covers 13 residues. Germline loops: CDR1 SGHRS, CDR2 YFSETQ. The CDR3 DNA, read in part, is TGCGCCAGCAGCCTCGAAGGGGGAACTGAA. Amino acids: CASSLEGGTE. In full, the CDR3 reads CASSLEGGTEAFF.

Concerning this clone itself: The read is 3 residues too short to cover the CDR3 end, so that end is filled in from the germline J gene. The rearrangement uses TRBV7-7 and TRBJ2-5; a weak D match, TRBD1 (5 bases). Trimming pared 8 bases from V and 1 base from J, leaving 8 bases between. The CDR3 has 12 amino acids. Looked up from germline, CDR1 is SSHAT and CDR2 is FNYEAQ (reference sequence). CDR3 amino acids: CASQDTQETQYF. The sequenced part of the CDR3 DNA is TGTGCCAGCCAGGACACCCAAGAGACC.

To note about this clone: With the read ending 3 residues before the CDR3 end, the germline J gene is used to fill in that end. This chain joins TRBV19 and TRBJ1-5; TRBD1 agrees at 9 bases. This CDR3 is 14 amino acids long. J gave up 4 bases and V 7 bases, and 5 bases lay outside the gene matches. Looked up from germline, CDR1 is LNHDA and CDR2 is SQIVND (reference sequence). The CDR3 loop is CASTGTGPNQPQHF. The DNA read from the CDR3 is TGTGCCAGTACCGGGACAGGGCCAAATCAGCCC.

Of note for this clone: The missing CDR3 end, 3 residues past where the read stops, is filled in from the germline J gene. The chain is built from TRBV18 and TRBJ2-4, with 7 positions matching TRBD2. Looked up from germline, CDR1 is KGHSH and CDR2 is LQKENI. The CDR3 loop spans 13 amino acids. The sequenced part of the CDR3 DNA is TGTGCCAGCTCACAGGGGAGGGACTATGGT. This translates into CASSQGRDYG. The full CDR3 is CASSQGRDYGQYF.

Turning to this clone: One end of the junction does not line up with germline, which may come from a read error. The read is 3 residues too short to cover the CDR3 end, so that end is filled in from the germline J gene. This rearrangement joins TRBV7-9 to TRBJ2-2; the match to TRBD1 covers 8 bases. Germline loops: CDR1 SEHNR, CDR2 FQNEAQ (reference sequence). There are 11 residues in the CDR3. The chain's CDR3 is CASSNRGALFF. The sequenced CDR3 bases are TGTGCCAGCAGCAACAGGGGGGCG.

As concerns this clone: The CDR3 is cut off 3 residues early in the read; its end comes from the germline J gene. The genes are TRBV2 and TRBJ2-2; D possibly corresponds to TRBD1 (6 bases). This CDR3 is 16 amino acids long. Germline values: CDR1 SNHLY, CDR2 FYNNEI. CDR3 protein: CASSKDSPSTNEKLFF. Partial CDR3 DNA: TGTGCCAGCAGCAAGGACAGTCCCTCAACTAATGAAAAG.

Note on this clone: The read falls 3 residues short of the CDR3 end, and the missing part is taken from the germline J gene. This chain links TRBV5-6 with TRBJ2-3, with D possibly TRBD1 on 5 matching bases. The CDR3 has 15 amino acids. Germline V gene lookup returns CDR1 SGHDT and CDR2 YYEEEE. Deletions cut 0 bases from V and 5 bases from J, with 13 bases between. The covered CDR3 bases are TGTGCCAGCAGCTTGGCAGGGTTGGTACGAGATACG. As protein: CASSLAGLVRDT. The complete CDR3 reads CASSLAGLVRDTQYF.

In regard to this clone: Sequencing ends 3 residues short of the CDR3 end; the germline J gene provides the rest. The chain uses TRBV24-1 and TRBJ1-6; D uncertain. The CDR3 is made up of 14 amino acids. Trimming stripped 8 bases from V and 6 bases from J, with 13 bases between. CDR1 and CDR2 from the germline V gene are KGHDR and SFDVKD. Partial CDR3 DNA: TGTGCCACCATCCCGGGGAGCGGTAATTCACCC. Translated, it gives CATIPGSGNSP. The full-length CDR3 reads as CATIPGSGNSPLHF.

Of note for this clone: The sequence runs out 3 residues before the end of the CDR3; the remainder is reconstructed from the germline J gene. The V and J genes are TRBV2 and TRBJ1-1; D may be TRBD1 (6 bases). This CDR3 is built from 12 residues. V gave up 10 bases and J gave up 1 base, with 10 bases separating them. In germline, CDR1 is SNHLY, CDR2 FYNNEI. CDR3 sequence reads: CATPTGNTEAFF. The part of the CDR3 DNA that was read is TGTGCCACCCCGACAGGGAACACTGAA.

As regards this clone: Read coverage stops 3 residues before the CDR3 terminus; the germline J gene supplies the remainder. The chain combines TRBV7-3 with TRBJ1-1; D is unresolved. The germline V and J ends were trimmed by 3 bases and 1 base, with 6 bases remaining between them. Looked up from germline, CDR1 is SGHTA and CDR2 is FQGTGA. CDR3 length equals 13 residues. CDR3 bases read: TGTGCCAGCAGCTTTGCAGGGAACACTGAA. It is translated as CASSFAGNTE. The entire CDR3 is CASSFAGNTEAFF.

Regarding this clone: The sequence runs out 3 residues before the end of the CDR3; the remainder is reconstructed from the germline J gene. The V gene is TRBV29-1, the J gene TRBJ1-6; the D gene is possibly TRBD1 (5 bases). The V gene's germline CDR1 is SQVTM and CDR2 ANQGSEA. The CDR3 has 13 residues. CDR3 in amino acids: CSVSNTRGGPLHF. The CDR3 bases that were read are TGCAGCGTTTCAAATACGAGGGGCGGTCCC.

With regard to this clone: The observed sequence ends 3 residues before the CDR3 terminus, with the missing tail filled in from the germline J gene. The chain is built from TRBV19 and TRBJ2-2; D gene ambiguous. The CDR3 extends over 15 amino acids. Per the germline V gene, CDR1 is LNHDA and CDR2 is SQIVND (reference sequence). The germline V and J ends were trimmed by 5 bases and 0 bases, with 10 bases remaining between them. This chain's CDR3 is CASSYQAPNTGELFF. CDR3 DNA (partial): TGTGCCAGTAGTTACCAGGCCCCGAACACCGGGGAG.

On this clone itself: The read comes to an end 3 residues before the CDR3 does, leaving the germline J gene to fill in the end. V and J are TRBV29-1 and TRBJ2-7; D is possibly TRBD2 (6 bases). The CDR3 has 12 amino acids. V dropped 4 bases and J dropped 6 bases, with 13 bases sitting between them. Germline V gene lookup returns CDR1 SQVTM and CDR2 ANQGSEA. CDR3 sequence: CSVVSGTREQYF. CDR3 DNA (partial): TGCAGCGTTGTCTCGGGGACTCGCGAG.

On this clone itself: The CDR3 end falls 3 residues outside the read, so it is completed with the germline J gene. This chain links TRBV6-1 with TRBJ1-6, with D uncertain. Germline CDR1 MNHNS, CDR2 SASEGT. Trimming removed 5 bases from V and 10 bases from J, with 12 bases in between. This CDR3 has 13 amino acids. The sequenced CDR3 bases are TGTGCCAGCAGTCAAGGGTGGCGGTCACCC. It specifies CASSQGWRSP. The whole CDR3 is CASSQGWRSPLHF.

With regard to this clone: Read sequence stops 3 residues before the CDR3 end, and the germline J gene provides the missing end. J is TRBJ2-3 and V is TRBV7-9, with no clear D. The CDR3 is 13 amino acids. The ends were cut back, 4 bases at V and 1 base at J, with 6 bases in the middle. Germline values: CDR1 SEHNR, CDR2 FQNEAQ (reference sequence). The DNA read from the CDR3 is TGTGCCAGCAGCTCCGCGGGCACAGATACG. This translates into CASSSAGTDT. Given in full, the CDR3 is CASSSAGTDTQYF.

Details on this clone: The sequenced fragment ends 3 residues before the CDR3 boundary, so the rest is inferred from the germline J gene. The chain couples TRBV5-1 to TRBJ2-1; D unclear. This CDR3 is built from 15 residues. The germline V and J ends were trimmed by 0 bases and 9 bases, with 16 bases remaining between them. Per the germline V gene, CDR1 is SGHRS and CDR2 is YFSETQ. The sequenced part of the CDR3 DNA is TGCGCCAGCAGCTTGGCGGGTAGCATCGAAACTGAG. Its protein is CASSLAGSIETE. The complete CDR3 sequence is CASSLAGSIETEQFF. The variable domain in full, completed from reference TRBV5-1 and TRBJ2-1, reads KAGVTQTPRYLIKTRGQQVTLSCSPISGHRSVSWYQQTPGQGLQFLFEYFSETQRNKGNFPGRFSGRQFSNSRSEMNVSTLELGDSALYLCASSLAGSIETEQFFGPGTRLTVL.

Turning to this clone: The read halts 3 residues ahead of the CDR3 end, with the missing end drawn from the germline J gene. The chain carries TRBV2 and TRBJ2-3, with D uncertain. Trimming cost V 2 bases and J 2 bases, with 5 bases left between them. The germline V gene encodes CDR1 SNHLY and CDR2 FYNNEI. The length of the CDR3 is 13 residues. CDR3 bases read: TGTGCCAGCAGTGAACTAGACACAGATACG. This gives the protein CASSELDTDT. The complete CDR3 reads CASSELDTDTQYF. Full variable domain (outside the CDR3, taken from reference TRBV2 and TRBJ2-3): EPEVTQTPSHQVTQMGQEVILRCVPISNHLYFYWYRQILGQKVEFLVSFYNNEISEKSEIFDDQFSVERPDGSNFTLKIRSTKLEDSAMYFCASSELDTDTQYFGPGTRLTVL.

On this clone itself: The read stops 3 residues short of the end of the CDR3; the missing end is completed from the germline J gene. The genes are TRBV30 and TRBJ2-7, with TRBD1 matching 8 bases. The CDR3 length is 15 residues. V was clipped by 1 base and J by 6 bases; unmatched bases: 11. In germline, CDR1 is GTSNPN, CDR2 SVGIG (reference sequence). CDR3 DNA, as far as it was read: TGTGCCTGGAGTGCCGGGACAGGTAGATATGGCGAG. This gives the protein CAWSAGTGRYGE. The full CDR3 protein is CAWSAGTGRYGEQYF.

Concerning this clone itself: From the germline J gene comes the end of the CDR3, since the read stops 3 residues before it. The gene calls are TRBV5-1 and TRBJ1-6; 7 nucleotides align to TRBD1. The CDR3 length is 15 residues. With 0 bases clipped from V and 9 bases from J, the junction kept 6 bases outside the gene matches. Germline V lookup: CDR1 SGHRS, CDR2 YFSETQ. Partial CDR3 DNA: TGCGCCAGCAGCTTGGCCTGGGACAGACCTTCACCC. This gives the protein CASSLAWDRPSP. The whole CDR3 protein reads CASSLAWDRPSPLHF.

In regard to this clone: The missing CDR3 end, 3 residues past where the read stops, is filled in from the germline J gene. V usage is TRBV7-9 and J usage is TRBJ2-7; D gene ambiguous. The CDR3 is made up of 12 amino acids. V was pared by 5 bases and J by 5 bases, with 10 bases between. Germline V gene lookup returns CDR1 SEHNR and CDR2 FQNEAQ (reference sequence). CDR3 sequence: CASSTDQNEQYF. The CDR3 bases that were read are TGTGCCAGCAGCACAGACCAGAACGAG.

On this clone itself: The read terminates 3 residues before the CDR3 end, so the remaining end is supplied by the germline J gene. The rearrangement joins TRBV11-2 to TRBJ2-7; D possibly corresponds to TRBD1 (5 bases). V lost 8 bases to trimming and J lost 0 bases, with 14 bases between them. The CDR3 runs 14 residues. From germline, CDR1 is SGHAT and CDR2 FQNNGV. The DNA read from the CDR3 is TGTGCCAGCGCAAGCCAAGGGGACTCCTACGAG. Translating gives CASASQGDSYE. The whole CDR3 sequence is CASASQGDSYEQYF.

Regarding this clone: The read is 3 residues too short to cover the CDR3 end, so that end is filled in from the germline J gene. Within the sample, other DNA sequences also encode this same CDR3. J is TRBJ1-3 and V is TRBV6-1; TRBD1 might be the D (5 bases). Germline assignment: CDR1 MNHNS and CDR2 SASEGT. The CDR3 sequence is 14 residues long. The CDR3 bases that were read are TGTGCCAGCAGTGAACTGGGGGGGATGGGGACC. Translation gives CASSELGGMGT. The entire CDR3 is CASSELGGMGTIYF.

With regard to this clone: Read coverage stops 3 residues before the CDR3 terminus; the germline J gene supplies the remainder. The gene calls are TRBV30 and TRBJ1-6, with D possibly being TRBD1 (5 bases). The CDR3 has 13 amino acids. Trimming stripped 4 bases from V and 7 bases from J, with 11 bases between. Germline CDR1 is GTSNPN and CDR2 is SVGIG (reference sequence). CDR3 amino acids: CAWTRGANSPLHF. The CDR3 bases that were read are TGTGCCTGGACCAGAGGGGCAAATTCACCC. The variable domain in full, with the rest retrieved from reference TRBV30 and TRBJ1-6, is SQTIHQWPATLVQPVGSPLSLECTVEGTSNPNLYWYRQAAGRGLQLLFYSVGIGQISSEVPQNLSASRPQDRQFILSSKKLLLSDSGFYLCAWTRGANSPLHFGNGTRLTVT.

As concerns this clone: The read is 3 residues too short to cover the CDR3 end, so that end is filled in from the germline J gene. The genes are TRBV7-2 and TRBJ2-5; the match to TRBD1 covers 8 bases. After removal of 4 bases from V and 2 bases from J, the junction contained 6 bases not matched to a gene. The CDR3 has 15 residues. Germline-derived CDR1 and CDR2 are SGHTA and FQGNSA. Partial CDR3 DNA: TGTGCCAGCAGCTCGTCCGGGACAGGACAAGAGACC. Protein: CASSSSGTGQET. The entire CDR3 reads CASSSSGTGQETQYF.

In the case of this clone: The read gets to within 3 residues of the CDR3 end, and the germline J gene fills in the rest. The chain has TRBV2 and TRBJ1-6, with TRBD1 as a possible D gene (5 bases). Germline CDR1 is SNHLY and CDR2 is FYNNEI. Trimming took 6 bases from V and 7 from J, leaving 16 bases between them. CDR3 size: 15 residues. The CDR3 here is CASRLPGGGNSPLHF. The CDR3 bases that were read are TGTGCCAGCAGGCTTCCGGGGGGAGGGAATTCACCC.

Turning to this clone: The CDR3 end is not reached by the read, which stops 3 residues before it; the germline J gene fills it in. This chain uses TRBV3-1 (or the pseudogene TRBV3-2) with TRBJ2-3, with 10 bases matching TRBD2. Germline CDR1 and CDR2: LGHDT and YNNKEL (reference sequence). The CDR3 extends over 15 amino acids. Trimming removed 4 bases from V and 0 bases from J; junction bases left unmatched: 1. CDR3 DNA (partial): TGTGCCAGCAGCCCAGCGGGGGGGAGCACAGATACG. Its translation: CASSPAGGSTDT. The whole CDR3 sequence is CASSPAGGSTDTQYF.